The next 22 T cell receptor beta chains were all read from a single sample in a study of neurological immune-mediated disorders. Regarding time point: longitudinal time-point 3. TCRdb fed the 5' RACE reads into MiXCR, producing one record per CDR3 protein. The sample holds 84,000 or so distinct CDR3 sequences, around 4.5% seen once. Sequencing input: PBMCs. The receptors were sampled from a woman in her sixties or seventies with multiple sclerosis.

This clonotype was counted ten times or more. The chain couples TRBV5-1 to TRBJ2-7; D is perhaps TRBD1 or TRBD2 (5 bases each). CDR1 and CDR2 from the germline V gene are SGHRS and YFSETQ. V lost 4 bases and J 7 bases, leaving 21 bases between the germline ends. This CDR3 has 15 residues. CDR3 in amino acids: CASSPAGTQVREQYF. As DNA, the CDR3 is TGCGCCAGCAGCCCGGCAGGGACCCAAGTACGAGAGCAGTACTTC.

In this sample, this clonotype turned up many times. This chain joins TRBV5-1 and TRBJ2-5, with 8 bases that match TRBD2. CDR1 SGHRS and CDR2 YFSETQ come from the germline V gene. CDR3 length equals 15 residues. V shed 3 bases and J 3 bases; nucleotides not matched to a gene: 7. The CDR3 spells CASSSGAGVKETQYF. CDR3 DNA sequence: TGCGCCAGCAGCTCGGGAGCGGGGGTCAAAGAGACCCAGTACTTC.

This clonotype was counted at least ten times. The rearrangement uses TRBV4-1 and TRBJ1-2; TRBD1 is a possible D gene (5 bases). Germline CDR1 MGHRA, CDR2 YSYEKL. The V and J ends lost 4 bases and 5 bases respectively, with 11 bases between them. The CDR3 has 13 residues. The CDR3 DNA reads as TGCGCCAGCAGCCGCGGGGCCGAATATGGCTACACCTTC. Amino acid sequence: CASSRGAEYGYTF.

This clonotype was picked up many times. The V call is TRBV20-1, the J call TRBJ2-1; 7 bases map to TRBD2. V was clipped by 2 bases and J by 3 bases; unmatched bases: 7. CDR1 and CDR2 from the germline V gene are DFQATT and SNEGSKA (reference sequence). The CDR3 is 15 residues long. CDR3 DNA: TGCAGTGCTAGACCAACCTGGGGGGGCTACAATGAGCAGTTCTTC. It specifies CSARPTWGGYNEQFF.

In this sample, this clonotype turned up many times. CDR3 sequence (DNA): TGTGCCAGCTCACCCACCATGGATACGCAGTATTTT. It yields the protein CASSPTMDTQYF. The V and J genes are TRBV18 and TRBJ2-3; D unresolved. The ends were cut back, 3 bases at V and 6 bases at J, with 7 bases in the middle. Per the germline V gene, CDR1 is KGHSH and CDR2 is LQKENI. CDR3 length equals 12 residues.

Ten or more counts support this clonotype. This chain joins TRBV7-9 and TRBJ2-2, with 8 bases fitting TRBD1. After removal of 4 bases from V and 5 bases from J, the junction contained 9 bases not matched to a gene. CDR3 length equals 16 residues. CDR1 and CDR2 (germline): SEHNR, FQNEAQ (reference sequence). The CDR3 reads CASSSNTGGRTGELFF. In DNA form, the CDR3 reads TGTGCCAGCAGCTCCAATACAGGGGGTCGTACCGGGGAGCTGTTTTTT. Full variable domain (outside the CDR3, taken from reference TRBV7-9 and TRBJ2-2): DTGVSQNPRHKITKRGQNVTFRCDPISEHNRLYWYRQTLGQGPEFLTYFQNEAQLEKSRLLSDRFSAERPKGSFSTLEIQRTEQGDSAMYLCASSSNTGGRTGELFFGEGSRLTVL.

This clonotype came up many times. The chain carries TRBV12-3 or TRBV12-4 and TRBJ1-3; D is unresolved. Between the trimmed V and J ends, which lost 0 bases and 2 bases, there was a span of 8 bases. The CDR3 extends over 15 amino acids. The CDR3 protein is CASSLARPAGNTIYF. CDR3 nucleotide sequence: TGTGCCAGCAGTTTAGCGAGGCCCGCTGGAAACACCATATATTTT.

This clonotype has a count of ten or more. The chain joins TRBV6-4 to TRBJ2-1; either TRBD1 or TRBD2 may fit D (5 bases each). The CDR3 has 15 amino acids. V lost 5 bases and J lost 8, with 19 bases in between. Germline V gene lookup returns CDR1 MRHNA and CDR2 SNTAGT. CDR3 sequence: CASSPTLGRLDEQFF. The CDR3 coding sequence is TGTGCCAGCAGTCCCACCCTGGGACGCCTAGATGAGCAGTTCTTC.

The sample holds many counts of this clonotype. The V call is TRBV7-6, the J call TRBJ2-7; D is possibly TRBD1 (6 bases). The CDR3 runs 14 residues. Trimming removed 5 bases at V and 0 bases at J, with 11 bases between. CDR1 SGHVS and CDR2 FNYEAQ come from the germline V gene. The CDR3 here is CASSPDRNSYEQYF. CDR3 DNA: TGTGCCAGCAGCCCTGACAGGAACTCCTACGAGCAGTACTTC. The full variable domain, its missing parts supplied by reference TRBV7-6 and TRBJ2-7, is GAGVSQSPRYKVTKRGQDVALRCDPISGHVSLYWYRQALGQGPEFLTYFNYEAQQDKSGLPNDRFSAERPEGSISTLTIQRTEQRDSAMYRCASSPDRNSYEQYFGPGTRLTVT.

This clonotype has a count of ten or more. V and J are TRBV5-1 and TRBJ1-2; D may be TRBD1 (6 bases). The CDR3 runs to 16 residues. V gave up 0 bases and J gave up 4 bases, with 16 bases separating them. Per the germline V gene, CDR1 is SGHRS and CDR2 is YFSETQ. The DNA of the CDR3 is TGCGCCAGCAGCTTGGCCTCGGGGGGGCAGGGCTATGGCTACACCTTC. It encodes CASSLASGGQGYGYTF. The variable domain in full, with the rest retrieved from reference TRBV5-1 and TRBJ1-2, is KAGVTQTPRYLIKTRGQQVTLSCSPISGHRSVSWYQQTPGQGLQFLFEYFSETQRNKGNFPGRFSGRQFSNSRSEMNVSTLELGDSALYLCASSLASGGQGYGYTFGSGTRLTVV.

This clonotype came up many times. This sequence joins TRBV2 and TRBJ2-7, with a possible D match to TRBD2 (6 bases). The germline gives CDR1 SNHLY, CDR2 FYNNEI. V was clipped by 9 bases and J by 0 bases, with 6 bases between them. This CDR3 contains 11 residues. The CDR3 loop is CARRDSYEQYF. As DNA, the CDR3 is TGTGCCAGGCGGGACTCCTACGAGCAGTACTTC. The full variable domain, in which reference TRBV2 and TRBJ2-7 provide the parts outside the CDR3, is EPEVTQTPSHQVTQMGQEVILRCVPISNHLYFYWYRQILGQKVEFLVSFYNNEISEKSEIFDDQFSVERPDGSNFTLKIRSTKLEDSAMYFCARRDSYEQYFGPGTRLTVT.

This clonotype was picked up many times. The V gene is TRBV4-2, the J gene TRBJ1-1; 9 nucleotides match TRBD1. Germline CDR1 and CDR2: LGHNA and YNFKEQ. Trimming removed 2 bases from V and 8 bases from J; junction bases left unmatched: 12. The CDR3 covers 16 residues. CDR3 coding DNA: TGTGCCAGCAGCCAACCACCGGGACAGGGAATTCCCGAAGCTTTCTTT. Amino acids: CASSQPPGQGIPEAFF.

This clonotype was counted many times. J is TRBJ2-2 and V is TRBV5-4; D remains ambiguous. CDR3 length equals 13 residues. The germline V and J ends were trimmed by 4 bases and 7 bases, with 11 bases remaining between them. CDR1 is SGHNT, CDR2 YYREEE, per germline (reference sequence). CDR3 DNA: TGTGCCAGCAGCGCCACGGGTTTCGGGGAGCTGTTTTTT. It encodes CASSATGFGELFF.

This clonotype has ten or more counts. The chain is built from TRBV15 and TRBJ1-5, with a tentative D call TRBD1 (5 bases). The CDR3 consists of 20 residues. CDR1 and CDR2 (germline): LNHNV, YYDKDF (reference sequence). The V and J ends lost 1 base and 0 bases respectively, with 22 bases between them. The CDR3, as DNA: TGTGCCACCAGCAGAGCCCGGACATCGACTTTGGGTTATAGCAATCAGCCCCAGCATTTT. Protein: CATSRARTSTLGYSNQPQHF.

This clonotype came up many times. This rearrangement joins TRBV5-1 to TRBJ2-2; 10 positions match TRBD1. Germline CDR1 SGHRS, CDR2 YFSETQ. The J segment lost 6 bases and the V segment lost 4 bases, leaving 6 bases of the junction unmatched. This CDR3 has 15 amino acids. DNA for the CDR3: TGCGCCAGCAGCCAGACAGGGGGCTTGTCCGGGGAGCTGTTTTTT. It translates to CASSQTGGLSGELFF.

In its sample, this clonotype was seen many times. This chain uses TRBV20-1 with TRBJ2-7, with D possibly being TRBD1 or TRBD2 (5 bases each). V was cut by 0 bases and J by 4 bases, with 16 bases left in between. CDR3 length: 15 amino acids. Germline V gene data show CDR1 as DFQATT and CDR2 as SNEGSKA (reference sequence). CDR3: CSARDPGTSVYEQYF. The CDR3 DNA reads TGCAGTGCTAGAGACCCCGGGACGTCCGTTTACGAGCAGTACTTC.

This clonotype was detected many times. The chain is built from TRBV3-1 and TRBJ1-6, with D perhaps TRBD1 (5 bases). The CDR3 contains 14 residues. Trimming removed 2 bases at V and 14 bases at J, with 16 bases between. Germline lookup yields CDR1 LGHDT and CDR2 YNNKEL (reference sequence). Here the CDR3 DNA reads TGTGCCAGCAGCCAAATTGCAGGGCCGAAGACCCTCCACTTT. It specifies CASSQIAGPKTLHF.

This clonotype came up many times. V usage is TRBV29-1 and J usage is TRBJ1-1; D perhaps matches TRBD1 (5 bases). Germline V gene lookup returns CDR1 SQVTM and CDR2 ANQGSEA. The ends were cut back, 6 bases at V and 1 base at J, with 12 bases in the middle. The CDR3 length is 13 residues. The CDR3 protein is CSVLKGSNTEAFF. In DNA, the CDR3 is TGCAGCGTGTTAAAGGGGTCGAACACTGAAGCTTTCTTT.

This clonotype has at least ten counts. This sequence joins TRBV2 and TRBJ1-2; no clear D. V was pared by 2 bases and J by 8 bases, with 18 bases between. Germline CDR1 SNHLY, CDR2 FYNNEI. This CDR3 has 15 amino acids. CDR3 DNA: TGTGCCAGCAGTGAAACGGCGGGAGGGCTGGAAGGCTACACCTTC. The encoded protein is CASSETAGGLEGYTF.

This clonotype was seen repeatedly, ten times or more. J is TRBJ2-3 and V is TRBV5-1; D is uncertain. Trimming left V 2 bases short and J 2 bases short, with 12 bases between. This CDR3 comprises 15 residues. Germline CDR1 reads SGHRS; CDR2 reads YFSETQ. The DNA for the CDR3 is TGCGCCAGCAGCTTAAACGCTCTTTCCACAGATACGCAGTATTTT. It specifies CASSLNALSTDTQYF.

This clonotype was detected only a few times. This sequence joins TRBV12-3 or TRBV12-4 and TRBJ1-4; possible D gene TRBD1, 6 bases. The CDR3 has 15 amino acids. V was pared by 4 bases and J by 8 bases, with 17 bases between. CDR3 sequence: CASSSWGAQTEKLFF. In DNA, the CDR3 is TGTGCCAGCAGTTCGTGGGGGGCGCAGACCGAAAAACTGTTTTTT.

There are many counts of this clonotype. V gene TRBV5-6 combines with J gene TRBJ2-1; 11 nucleotides align to TRBD2. Germline V lookup: CDR1 SGHDT, CDR2 YYEEEE. The CDR3 is 16 amino acids. V trimming: 4 bases; J trimming: 4 bases; junction bases outside the gene matches: 7. The CDR3 nucleotides read TGTGCCAGCAGCATTAGCGGGGGGGCGCATTACAATGAGCAGTTCTTC. Encoded protein: CASSISGGAHYNEQFF.